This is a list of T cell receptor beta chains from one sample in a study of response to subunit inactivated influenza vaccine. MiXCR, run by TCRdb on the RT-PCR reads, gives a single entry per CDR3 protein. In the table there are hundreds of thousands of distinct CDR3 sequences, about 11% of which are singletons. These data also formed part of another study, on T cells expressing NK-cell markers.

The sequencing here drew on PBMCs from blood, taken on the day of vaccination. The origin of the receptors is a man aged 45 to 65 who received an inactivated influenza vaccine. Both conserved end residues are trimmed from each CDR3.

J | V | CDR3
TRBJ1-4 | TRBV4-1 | ASSQVSTGRGEKLF
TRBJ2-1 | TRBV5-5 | ASSLAGRGVYNEQF
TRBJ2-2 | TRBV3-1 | ASSPRQGNTGELF
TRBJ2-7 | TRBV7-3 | ASSLNGGRVYEQY
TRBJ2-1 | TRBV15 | ATSRDRTPEEQF
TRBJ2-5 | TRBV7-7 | ASSLGRLAGAQETQY
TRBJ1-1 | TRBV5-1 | ASRGGYGSNTEAF
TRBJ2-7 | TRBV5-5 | ASSPGSLTEQY
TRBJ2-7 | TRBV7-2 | ASSPLMKDRTYEQY
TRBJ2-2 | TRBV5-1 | ASSLYISGTGELF
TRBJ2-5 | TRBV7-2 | ASSLVSYQETQY
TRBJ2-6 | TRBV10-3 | AISEMGGAGANVLT
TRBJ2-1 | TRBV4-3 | ASSQEGYGNEQF
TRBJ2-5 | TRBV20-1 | SAFAGTSKETQY
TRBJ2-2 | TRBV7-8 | ASSPGTGYPGELF
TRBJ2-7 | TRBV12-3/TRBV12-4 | ASRLAGYEQY
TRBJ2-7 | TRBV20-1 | SAEPRPTV
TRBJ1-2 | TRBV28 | ASSLLGRVYGYT
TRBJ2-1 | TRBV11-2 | ASSRPSGSSDREQF
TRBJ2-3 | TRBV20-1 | SARFPFGGTYTQY
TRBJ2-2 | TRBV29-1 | SVARTVAGELF
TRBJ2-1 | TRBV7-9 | ASSVGTALGNEQF
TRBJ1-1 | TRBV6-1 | ASSRLARTEAF
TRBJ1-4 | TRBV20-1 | SARAATGGNEKLF
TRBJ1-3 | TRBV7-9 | ASSSTGRGNTIY
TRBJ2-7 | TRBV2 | ASSAGRGSYEQY
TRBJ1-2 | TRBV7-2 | ASSLARGIGYGYT
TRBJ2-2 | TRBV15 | ATSRTVGRSNTGELF
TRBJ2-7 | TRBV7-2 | ASSSPPGSREQY
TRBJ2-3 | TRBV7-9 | ASSQGLAGITDTQY
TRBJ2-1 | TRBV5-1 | ASSSRTGGHEQF
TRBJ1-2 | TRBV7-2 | ASSLVLGQGVGYT
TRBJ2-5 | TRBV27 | ASSLIGTGAQETQY
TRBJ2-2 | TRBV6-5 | ASSYSLLGRSGELF
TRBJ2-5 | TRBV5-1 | ASSLSGVGETQY
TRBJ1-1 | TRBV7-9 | ASSPRTAKRDTEAF
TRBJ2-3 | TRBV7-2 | ASSQQPGSTDTQY
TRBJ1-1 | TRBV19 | GAAHRRNTEAF
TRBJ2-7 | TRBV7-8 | ASSLAGYAYEQY
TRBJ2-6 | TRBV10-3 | ADLPRTGARSGANVLT
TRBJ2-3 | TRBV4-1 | ASSQDIGGRADTQY
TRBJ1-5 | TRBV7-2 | ASSPAWAGQPQH